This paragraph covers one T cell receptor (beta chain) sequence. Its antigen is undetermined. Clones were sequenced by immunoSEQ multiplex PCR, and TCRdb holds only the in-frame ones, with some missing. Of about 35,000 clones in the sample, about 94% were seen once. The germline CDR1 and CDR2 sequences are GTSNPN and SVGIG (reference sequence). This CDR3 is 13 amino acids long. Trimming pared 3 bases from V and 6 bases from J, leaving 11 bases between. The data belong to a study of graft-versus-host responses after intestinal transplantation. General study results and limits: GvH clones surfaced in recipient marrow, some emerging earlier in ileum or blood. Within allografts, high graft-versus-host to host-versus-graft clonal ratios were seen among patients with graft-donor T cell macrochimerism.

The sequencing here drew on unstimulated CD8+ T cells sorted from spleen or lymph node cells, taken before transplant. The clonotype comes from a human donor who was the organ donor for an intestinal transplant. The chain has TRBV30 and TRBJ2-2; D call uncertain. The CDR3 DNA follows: TGTGCCTGGAGCCTGACCGGCCCCGGGGAGCTGTTTTTT. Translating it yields CAWSLTGPGELFF.